This entry lists 29 T cell receptor beta chains sequenced from one sample in a study of human versus mouse CDR3 diversity and MHC coevolution. Here immunoSEQ multiplex PCR was the method, and the copy in TCRdb shows in-frame clones only, minus some. The table lists about 60,000 clones, approximately 94% of them singletons. Material for sequencing was naive CD4+ T cells from blood. The subset here: CD45RO-negative CD62L-positive naive CD4 T cells. Source of these receptors: a person in their 60s in good health.

This sequence joins TRBV5-1 and TRBJ2-1, with 9 bases aligning to TRBD1. Germline V gives CDR1 SGHRS, CDR2 YFSETQ. The trim removed 4 bases at V and 6 bases at J, leaving 8 bases unmatched. The CDR3 sequence is 15 residues long. The CDR3 bases are TGCGCCAGCAGCCATGCGGGACAGGGACCCAATGAGCAGTTCTTC. It yields the protein CASSHAGQGPNEQFF.

V usage is TRBV9 and J usage is TRBJ2-2; possible D gene TRBD2, 6 bases. CDR1 is SGDLS and CDR2 is YYNGEE in the germline V gene. This CDR3 spans 16 amino acids. Trimming stripped 0 bases from V and 1 base from J, with 10 bases between. The CDR3, as DNA: TGTGCCAGCAGCGTAGATCCAGCGGGGAACACCGGGGAGCTGTTTTTT. This encodes CASSVDPAGNTGELFF.

The rearrangement uses TRBV28 and TRBJ2-7; perhaps TRBD1 as D (6 bases). Germline V lookup: CDR1 MDHEN, CDR2 SYDVKM. CDR3 length: 15 amino acids. V lost 9 bases and J lost 2, with 20 bases in between. The CDR3 region is CARNPRTEFPYEQYF. CDR3 bases: TGTGCCAGAAACCCCAGGACAGAATTCCCCTACGAGCAGTACTTC.

The rearrangement links TRBV27 to TRBJ1-1, with a weak D call TRBD1 (6 bases). The V end lost 5 bases, the J end lost 1 base, and 11 bases lay between the germline ends. Per the germline V gene, CDR1 is MNHEY and CDR2 is SMNVEV (reference sequence). The CDR3 has 14 residues. CDR3 bases: TGTGCCAGCAGTCCTCGACAGGCGAACACTGAAGCTTTCTTT. It encodes CASSPRQANTEAFF.

The chain recombines TRBV6-5 with TRBJ1-1, with D maybe TRBD1 (6 bases). The CDR3 consists of 14 residues. With 2 bases removed from V and 4 bases from J, the gap between germline ends came to 11 bases. The germline V gene has CDR1 MNHEY and CDR2 SVGAGI. The CDR3 region has the DNA TGTGCCAGCAGTTACCATCAGGGGTCCACTGAAGCTTTCTTT. This sequence encodes CASSYHQGSTEAFF.

This clone was recorded once. The CDR3 region is CASSLVKGPGYGYTF. The DNA for the CDR3 is TGTGCCAGCAGTTTGGTGAAGGGGCCTGGCTATGGCTACACCTTC. The chain uses TRBV27 and TRBJ1-2, with D possibly TRBD1 on 5 matching bases. Germline values: CDR1 MNHEY, CDR2 SMNVEV (reference sequence). CDR3 length equals 15 residues. V was cut by 3 bases and J by 4 bases, with 15 bases left in between.

This chain uses TRBV30 with TRBJ2-3, with a tentative D call TRBD2 (5 bases). V was shortened by 5 bases and J by 3 bases, with 12 bases between the two germline ends. CDR1 is GTSNPN and CDR2 is SVGIG in the germline V gene (reference sequence). The CDR3 length is 13 residues. The CDR3 spells CAWSPRGTDTQYF. CDR3 bases: TGTGCCTGGTCTCCCCGCGGGACAGATACGCAGTATTTT.

The rearrangement joins TRBV5-4 to TRBJ2-1; 12 positions match TRBD2. The V gene's germline CDR1 is SGHNT and CDR2 YYREEE (reference sequence). V was pared by 4 bases and J by 7 bases, with 3 bases of the junction left unmatched. The CDR3 covers 14 residues. CDR3: CASSPGTSGNEQFF. The CDR3 DNA follows: TGTGCCAGCAGCCCCGGGACTAGCGGGAATGAGCAGTTCTTC.

The rearrangement links TRBV5-1 to TRBJ2-1; 7 bases map to TRBD2. V was pared by 0 bases and J by 9 bases, with 18 bases of the junction left unmatched. This CDR3 contains 18 residues. CDR1 and CDR2 from the germline V gene are SGHRS and YFSETQ. As DNA, the CDR3 is TGCGCCAGCAGCTTGGTGGGTACAGTGGCGGGAGCGGCGGGTGAGCAGTTCTTC. This sequence encodes CASSLVGTVAGAAGEQFF.

The CDR3 bases are TGCGCCAGCAGCTTGGTAGGGCAGGGTAACGCTGAAGCTTTCTTT. It is translated as CASSLVGQGNAEAFF. The chain uses TRBV5-1 and TRBJ1-1; a possible D gene is TRBD1 (5 bases). The CDR3 spans 15 residues. Germline V lookup: CDR1 SGHRS, CDR2 YFSETQ. The V end was cut by 0 bases, the J end by 6 bases, with 15 bases between.

The chain uses TRBV6-1 and TRBJ2-5; D perhaps matches TRBD2 (5 bases). The CDR3 loop spans 13 amino acids. Germline lookup yields CDR1 MNHNS and CDR2 SASEGT. V lost 3 bases and J 7 bases, leaving 12 bases between the germline ends. The CDR3 DNA reads TGTGCCAGCAGTGAGGCGCCCCGGGGGACCCAGTACTTC. Translation gives CASSEAPRGTQYF.

This rearrangement joins TRBV9 to TRBJ2-1; a possible D gene is TRBD2 (6 bases). Germline CDR1 reads SGDLS; CDR2 reads YYNGEE. V lost 5 bases to trimming and J lost 6 bases, with 12 bases between them. CDR3 length: 13 residues. The CDR3 DNA reads as TGTGCCAGCAGTGGGCGGGAAGGCAATGAGCAGTTCTTC. It encodes CASSGREGNEQFF.

The chain is built from TRBV9 and TRBJ2-5; 7 positions match TRBD1. Germline CDR1 is SGDLS and CDR2 is YYNGEE. Trimming at V came to 4 bases and at J to 4 bases, leaving 7 bases not matched to a gene. This CDR3 has 14 residues. The CDR3 sequence is CASSREGAGETQYF. The CDR3 DNA reads as TGTGCCAGCAGCAGAGAGGGGGCTGGAGAGACCCAGTACTTC.

This chain connects TRBV7-2 to TRBJ2-3; TRBD2 aligns across 7 bases. Germline assignment: CDR1 SGHTA and CDR2 FQGNSA. Trimming removed 4 bases from V and 6 bases from J; junction bases left unmatched: 19. This CDR3 contains 18 residues. As DNA, the CDR3 is TGTGCCAGCAGCTATAGAGCGGGACGAACGAAGAGGAGGGATACGCAGTATTTT. Residues: CASSYRAGRTKRRDTQYF.

The chain has TRBV2 and TRBJ2-7; D gene unclear. With 2 bases removed from V and 0 bases from J, the gap between germline ends came to 8 bases. The germline CDR1 and CDR2 sequences are SNHLY and FYNNEI. The CDR3 loop spans 14 amino acids. The CDR3 DNA reads TGTGCCAGCAGTGAAAGGCGGAGCTCCTACGAGCAGTACTTC. It is translated as CASSERRSSYEQYF. The full variable domain, rest sourced from reference TRBV2 and TRBJ2-7, is EPEVTQTPSHQVTQMGQEVILRCVPISNHLYFYWYRQILGQKVEFLVSFYNNEISEKSEIFDDQFSVERPDGSNFTLKIRSTKLEDSAMYFCASSERRSSYEQYFGPGTRLTVT.

The chain joins TRBV19 to TRBJ2-3, with 7 bases aligning to TRBD1. This CDR3 has 15 residues. Germline lookup yields CDR1 LNHDA and CDR2 SQIVND (reference sequence). V shed 4 bases, J shed 0 bases, and the junction held 4 bases outside the gene matches. The CDR3 bases are TGTGCCAGTAGTAGTACAGGGGATAGCACAGATACGCAGTATTTT. It specifies CASSSTGDSTDTQYF.

The V and J genes are TRBV19 and TRBJ2-2; D is unclear. This CDR3 has 12 amino acids. CDR1 is LNHDA, CDR2 SQIVND, per germline (reference sequence). V was shortened by 9 bases and J by 2 bases, with 7 bases between the two germline ends. This CDR3 reads CASRSNTGELFF. The CDR3 DNA is TGTGCCAGCCGTTCCAACACCGGGGAGCTGTTTTTT.

This rearrangement joins TRBV2 to TRBJ2-1, with 9 bases identical to TRBD1. Germline loops: CDR1 SNHLY, CDR2 FYNNEI. J lost 5 bases, V lost 6 bases, and 5 bases had no gene match. The CDR3 spans 14 residues. The chain's CDR3 is CASRVDRGDNEQFF. CDR3 nucleotide sequence: TGTGCCAGCAGGGTGGACAGGGGAGACAATGAGCAGTTCTTC. Supplemented by reference TRBV2 and TRBJ2-1, the full variable domain reads EPEVTQTPSHQVTQMGQEVILRCVPISNHLYFYWYRQILGQKVEFLVSFYNNEISEKSEIFDDQFSVERPDGSNFTLKIRSTKLEDSAMYFCASRVDRGDNEQFFGPGTRLTVL.

The rearrangement links TRBV4-1 to TRBJ2-5; a possible D gene is TRBD2 (5 bases). Germline loops: CDR1 MGHRA, CDR2 YSYEKL. V was trimmed by 1 base and J by 11 bases, leaving 23 bases between them. This CDR3 is 16 amino acids long. CDR3 sequence (DNA): TGCGCCAGCAGCCAAGGCCCCGCCGGAACCGCCGGGGAGCAGTACTTC. Translating it yields CASSQGPAGTAGEQYF.

J is TRBJ1-1 and V is TRBV9; perhaps TRBD1 as D (6 bases). CDR3 length: 14 amino acids. In germline, CDR1 is SGDLS, CDR2 YYNGEE. Trimming left V 1 base short and J 0 bases short, with 7 bases between. The CDR3 DNA reads as TGTGCCAGCAGCGTAAGGACAGTGAACACTGAAGCTTTCTTT. Amino acids: CASSVRTVNTEAFF.

The genes are TRBV5-1 and TRBJ2-2; no clear D. CDR3 size: 16 residues. The germline V gene encodes CDR1 SGHRS and CDR2 YFSETQ. V lost 4 bases and J 1 base, leaving 14 bases between the germline ends. CDR3 coding DNA: TGCGCCAGCAGCCCGGAATGGCGGATGAACACCGGGGAGCTGTTTTTT. It encodes CASSPEWRMNTGELFF.

In its sample, this clone was seen once. The chain carries TRBV6-5 and TRBJ1-5, with a tentative D call TRBD1 (5 bases). The V end was cut by 11 bases, the J end by 1 base, with 15 bases between. This CDR3 has 14 residues. The germline gives CDR1 MNHEY, CDR2 SVGAGI. The CDR3 sequence: CASGSGGSNQPQHF. The CDR3 DNA sequence: TGTGCCTCAGGATCTGGGGGGAGCAATCAGCCCCAGCATTTT.

For the CDR3, the DNA is TGTGCCAGCTCGGGACAGCCTAATCAGCCCCAGCATTTT. Its protein product is CASSGQPNQPQHF. This chain joins TRBV5-4 and TRBJ1-5; 7 bases are shared with TRBD1. The ends lost 7 bases at V and 4 bases at J; junction bases unmatched: 5. The CDR3 is made up of 13 amino acids. CDR1 is SGHNT and CDR2 is YYREEE in the germline V gene (reference sequence).

This chain links TRBV9 with TRBJ2-2; 7 bases match TRBD2. Germline lookup yields CDR1 SGDLS and CDR2 YYNGEE. CDR3 length: 14 amino acids. Trimming cost V 8 bases and J 2 bases; bases outside gene matches: 6. CDR3 sequence reads: CASGGEANTGELFF. CDR3 sequence (DNA): TGTGCCAGTGGGGGGGAGGCTAACACCGGGGAGCTGTTTTTT.

This chain joins TRBV19 and TRBJ1-1, with 7 nucleotides matching TRBD1. Germline V CDR1 and CDR2: LNHDA, SQIVND (reference sequence). CDR3 length: 14 amino acids. V was pared by 6 bases and J by 11 bases, with 15 bases of the junction left unmatched. The CDR3 protein is CASSTQGPPGSAFF. As DNA, the CDR3 is TGTGCCAGTAGCACACAGGGGCCGCCGGGTAGCGCTTTCTTT.

The chain employs TRBV27 and TRBJ1-4, with TRBD1 matching 8 bases. The trim removed 3 bases at V and 8 bases at J, leaving 5 bases unmatched. This CDR3 contains 14 residues. Per the germline V gene, CDR1 is MNHEY and CDR2 is SMNVEV (reference sequence). The CDR3 protein is CASSFRQGREKLFF. CDR3 coding DNA: TGTGCCAGCAGTTTCCGACAGGGGCGCGAAAAACTGTTTTTT.

The chain is built from TRBV7-3 and TRBJ2-2; weak D call: TRBD1 (6 bases). The ends were cut back, 2 bases at V and 3 bases at J, with 10 bases in the middle. This CDR3 region has 15 residues. Germline assignment: CDR1 SGHTA and CDR2 FQGTGA. CDR3: CASSLGQGYTGELFF. The CDR3 nucleotides are TGTGCCAGCAGCTTAGGGCAGGGGTACACCGGGGAGCTGTTTTTT.

This chain joins TRBV5-1 and TRBJ2-3; D possibly corresponds to TRBD2 (5 bases). The CDR3 is made up of 15 amino acids. Trimming left V 4 bases short and J 1 base short, with 13 bases between. Germline-derived CDR1 and CDR2 are SGHRS and YFSETQ. In DNA form, the CDR3 reads TGCGCCAGCAGCATAGCGCCGGCGGGCACAGATACGCAGTATTTT. It codes for CASSIAPAGTDTQYF.

The chain couples TRBV5-4 to TRBJ2-3; TRBD2 aligns across 8 bases. With 5 bases clipped from V and 2 bases from J, the junction kept 10 bases outside the gene matches. The CDR3 contains 16 residues. Germline CDR1 reads SGHNT; CDR2 reads YYREEE (reference sequence). The CDR3 spells CASSPEGGRNTDTQYF. DNA of the CDR3: TGTGCCAGCAGTCCGGAGGGCGGGAGGAACACAGATACGCAGTATTTT.